This T cell receptor beta chain was observed in a study of T cell repertoires in cytomegalovirus infection. The CDR3 covers 14 residues. Germline-derived CDR1 and CDR2 are LNHNV and YYDKDF (reference sequence). V lost 0 bases and J 2 bases, leaving 6 bases between the germline ends. MiXCR, applied by TCRdb to the reads, yields one record per CDR3 protein. The table shows approximately 750,000 distinct CDR3 sequences, with 35% occurring only once. The chain employs TRBV15 and TRBJ2-3; the D is unclear. The sequencing input was PBMCs. The TCR was taken from a human donor in good health (CMV status not recorded). Some clones in this sample may be carry-over from other donors' samples. Here the CDR3 reads CATSRERITDTQYF. As DNA, the CDR3 is TGTGCCACCAGCAGAGAGCGGATCACAGATACGCAGTATTTT. Full variable domain (outside the CDR3, taken from reference TRBV15 and TRBJ2-3): DAMVIQNPRYQVTQFGKPVTLSCSQTLNHNVMYWYQQKSSQAPKLLFHYYDKDFNNEADTPDNFQSRRPNTSFCFLDIRSPGLGDTAMYLCATSRERITDTQYFGPGTRLTVL.